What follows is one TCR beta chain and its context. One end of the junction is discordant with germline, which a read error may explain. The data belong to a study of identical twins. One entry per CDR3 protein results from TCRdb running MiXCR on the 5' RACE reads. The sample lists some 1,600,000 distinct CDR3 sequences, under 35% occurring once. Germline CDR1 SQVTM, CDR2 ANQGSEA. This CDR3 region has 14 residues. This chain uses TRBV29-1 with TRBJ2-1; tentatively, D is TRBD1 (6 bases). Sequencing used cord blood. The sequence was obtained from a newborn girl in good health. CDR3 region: CGVERTEDYNEQFF. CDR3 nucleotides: TGCGGCGTTGAAAGGACAGAAGACTACAATGAGCAGTTCTTC.